This T cell receptor (beta chain) was recorded in a study of control samples from healthy donors and cancer patients. The V gene's germline CDR1 is MNHEY and CDR2 SMNVEV (reference sequence). The V end lost 2 bases, the J end lost 5 bases, and 10 bases lay between the germline ends. The CDR3 sequence is 13 residues long. Assay: immunoSEQ multiplex PCR; the TCRdb copy retains only in-frame clones and omits some. The sample has about 120,000 clones; 80% to 90% are singletons. V gene TRBV27 combines with J gene TRBJ2-7; possible D gene TRBD2, 5 bases. The sequenced material came from blood. The TCR sequence derives from a man aged 50-60 years in good health. In DNA form, the CDR3 reads TGTGCCAGCAGTTTAGTGAACGGGAACGAGCAGTACTTC. Amino acid sequence: CASSLVNGNEQYF.